Listed below are T cell receptor beta chains from one sample, sequenced in a study of T cell repertoires in cytomegalovirus infection. These receptors' antigens are unknown. TCRdb analysed the reads with MiXCR anew, one entry per CDR3 protein. The sample yields around 900,000 distinct CDR3 sequences, approximately 31% seen once. The sample was cultured CD8+ T cells from PBMCs, taken from culture after CMV antigen stimulation. The receptors come from a human donor in good health (CMV status not recorded). Some clones in this sample may be carry-over from other donors' samples. The CDR3 runs from the conserved cysteine through the conserved F or W. The D gene is left open where the match is weak. For some rows the clone size is stated as once, few or many, or as a class when expanded; others skip it.

d_call | j_call | clone_size | v_call | cdr3_aa | cdr3_nt
TRBD1 | TRBJ2-2 | few | TRBV24-1 | CATSDFDREGELFF | TGTGCCACCAGTGATTTCGACAGGGAGGGGGAGCTGTTTTTT
NA | TRBJ1-5 | few | TRBV7-9 | CASSSDPSNQPQHF | TGTGCCAGCAGCTCGGATCCTAGCAATCAGCCCCAGCATTTT
TRBD2 | TRBJ2-3 | NA | TRBV28 | CASSLSPTSGVLTQYF | TGTGCCAGCAGTCTGTCACCGACTAGCGGGGTACTTACGCAGTATTTT
TRBD1 | TRBJ1-5 | many | TRBV7-2 | CASRTGHSNQPQHF | TGTGCCAGCCGGACAGGACATAGCAATCAGCCCCAGCATTTT
NA | TRBJ1-2 | NA | TRBV5-6 | CASSLRVTYTF | TGTGCCAGCAGCTTGAGAGTAACCTACACCTTC
NA | TRBJ1-2 | many | TRBV12-3/TRBV12-4 | CASKLSGPFYGYTF | TGTGCCAGCAAGTTAAGTGGGCCCTTCTATGGCTACACCTTC
NA | TRBJ2-1 | many | TRBV7-8 | CASSLAGSSYNEQFF | TGTGCCAGCAGCTTAGCGGGGAGCTCCTACAATGAGCAGTTCTTC
TRBD1 | TRBJ1-4 | once | TRBV5-1 | CASSLPTGDATNEKLFF | TGCGCCAGCAGCTTACCGACAGGGGATGCAACTAATGAAAAACTGTTTTTT
TRBD2 | TRBJ2-1 | NA | TRBV19 | CASSSELAGFYEQFF | TGTGCCAGTAGTAGCGAACTAGCGGGGTTCTATGAGCAGTTCTTC
NA | TRBJ1-5 | few | TRBV7-8 | CASSSTPSNQPQHF | TGTGCCAGCAGCTCGACACCTAGCAATCAGCCCCAGCATTTT
NA | TRBJ2-3 | NA | TRBV7-9 | CASSLDGLDTQYF | TGTGCCAGCAGCTTAGATGGTCTAGATACGCAGTATTTT
TRBD1 | TRBJ2-2 | NA | TRBV4-1 | CASSERTGVGTGELFF | TGCGCCAGCAGCGAAAGAACAGGGGTGGGGACCGGGGAGCTGTTTTTT
NA | TRBJ2-3 | few | TRBV29-1 | CSVEDRLGKVSDTQYF | TGCAGCGTTGAAGATCGCCTCGGAAAGGTATCGGATACGCAGTATTTT
NA | TRBJ1-2 | NA | TRBV12-3/TRBV12-4 | CASSLQDIYGYTF | TGTGCCAGCAGTTTACAGGACATCTATGGCTACACCTTC
TRBD1 | TRBJ1-6 | few | TRBV6-6 | CASSYSAPQGVHSPLHF | TGTGCCAGCAGTTACTCGGCCCCACAGGGGGTTCATTCACCCCTCCACTTT
NA | TRBJ1-1 | NA | TRBV24-1 | CATSDSTDEAFF | TGTGCCACCAGTGACAGTACAGATGAAGCTTTCTTT
TRBD1 | TRBJ2-6 | many | TRBV7-2 | CASSLKLDRDFSGLANVLTF | TGTGCCAGCAGCCTCAAACTCGACAGGGATTTCTCTGGGTTAGCCAACGTCCTGACTTTC
TRBD2 | TRBJ2-1 | NA | TRBV6-5 | CASSLGLAGYNEQLF | TGTGCCAGCAGCCTTGGACTAGCGGGGTACAATGAGCAGTTGTTC
NA | TRBJ1-4 | few | TRBV7-2 | CASSHGLNEKLFF | TGTGCCAGCAGCCACGGATTGAATGAAAAACTGTTTTTT
NA | TRBJ2-7 | NA | TRBV7-2 | CASSLGGGPPLDEQYF | TGTGCCAGCAGCTTAGGAGGGGGTCCTCCTTTAGACGAGCAGTACTTC
NA | TRBJ1-2 | few | TRBV20-1 | CSAKVQGREGYTF | TGCAGTGCTAAAGTCCAGGGTAGAGAAGGCTACACCTTC
NA | TRBJ1-6 | NA | TRBV6-5 | CASSYSQINSPLHF | TGTGCCAGCAGTTACTCACAGATAAATTCACCCCTCCACTTT
TRBD1 | TRBJ2-7 | NA | TRBV19 | CASSFRDRSYEQYF | TGTGCCAGTAGTTTCCGGGACAGAAGTTACGAGCAGTACTTC
NA | TRBJ1-1 | many | TRBV6-1 | CASSNGGPTEAFF | TGTGCCAGCAGTAATGGGGGGCCGACTGAAGCTTTCTTT
TRBD2 | TRBJ2-1 | NA | TRBV5-8 | CASSRPGLEQFF | TGTGCCAGCAGCCGTCCGGGACTAGAGCAGTTCTTC
NA | TRBJ1-1 | NA | TRBV20-1 | CSVSPVAFEAFF | TGCAGTGTAAGCCCTGTGGCCTTTGAAGCTTTCTTT
TRBD1 | TRBJ1-4 | few | TRBV4-1 | CASSQEAGQGAVSEKLFF | TGCGCCAGCAGCCAAGAGGCCGGACAGGGGGCCGTTAGTGAAAAACTGTTTTTT
NA | TRBJ1-4 | many | TRBV7-9 | CASSPRTANDEKLFF | TGTGCCAGCAGCCCCAGGACAGCAAACGATGAAAAACTGTTTTTT